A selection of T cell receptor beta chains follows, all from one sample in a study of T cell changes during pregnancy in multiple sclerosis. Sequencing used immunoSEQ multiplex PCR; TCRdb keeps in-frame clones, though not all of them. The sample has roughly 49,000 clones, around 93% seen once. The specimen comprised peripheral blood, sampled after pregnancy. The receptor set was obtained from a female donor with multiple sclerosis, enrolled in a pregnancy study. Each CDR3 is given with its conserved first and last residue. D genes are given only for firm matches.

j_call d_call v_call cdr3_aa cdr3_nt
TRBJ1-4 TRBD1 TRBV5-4 CASSLRQGEKLFF TGTGCCAGCAGCTTGAGACAGGGAGAAAAACTGTTTTTT
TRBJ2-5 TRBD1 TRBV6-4 CASSEGQGEGETQYF TGTGCCAGCAGTGAAGGACAGGGGGAGGGAGAGACCCAGTACTTC
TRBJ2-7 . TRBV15 CATSLAGSYEQYF TGTGCCACCAGCCTCGCGGGGTCCTACGAGCAGTACTTC
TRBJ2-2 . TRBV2 CASRRLGAGELFF TGTGCCAGCAGGCGACTAGGAGCCGGGGAGCTGTTTTTT
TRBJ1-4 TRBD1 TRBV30 CAWKFRDRGGKLFF TGTGCCTGGAAATTCCGTGACAGGGGTGGTAAACTGTTTTTT
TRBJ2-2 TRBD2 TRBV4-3 CASSQDLAGGPTGELFF TGCGCCAGCAGCCAAGATCTAGCGGGGGGGCCAACCGGGGAGCTGTTTTTT
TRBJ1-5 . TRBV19 CASSMHGVSNQPQHF TGTGCCAGTAGTATGCACGGGGTGAGCAATCAGCCCCAGCATTTT
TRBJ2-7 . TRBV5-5 CASSAGNPGNPQYF TGTGCCAGCAGCGCCGGGAACCCGGGCAACCCGCAGTACTTC
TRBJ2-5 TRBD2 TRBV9 CASSVGTSGGEETQYF TGTGCCAGCAGCGTTGGGACTAGCGGGGGGGAAGAGACCCAGTACTTC
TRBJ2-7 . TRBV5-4 CASSLRGSYEQYF TGTGCCAGCAGCTTGCGGGGGTCCTACGAGCAGTACTTC